One sample yielded the 21 T cell receptor beta chains listed below, sequenced in a study of control samples from healthy donors and cancer patients. This table comes from immunoSEQ multiplex PCR, and its TCRdb copy is limited to in-frame clones, with some not included. This sample has about 34,000 clones, with about 85% found just once. Sequencing input: PBMCs. Receptor source: a middle-aged woman with lung cancer.

The V call is TRBV5-4, the J call TRBJ1-3, with 7 bases lining up with TRBD1. The CDR3 contains 16 residues. Germline V gene lookup returns CDR1 SGHNT and CDR2 YYREEE (reference sequence). The V segment lost 0 bases and the J segment 0 bases; nucleotides outside the gene matches: 3. CDR3 loop: CASSLGGQNSGNTIYF. For the CDR3, the DNA is TGTGCCAGCAGCTTGGGGGGACAGAACTCTGGAAACACCATATATTTT.

The CDR3 DNA reads TGCAGCGTTGAAGGACAGGGAACTGGGACAGATACGCAGTATTTT. This codes for CSVEGQGTGTDTQYF. The chain uses TRBV29-1 and TRBJ2-3, with 7 bases matching TRBD1. The V gene end was trimmed by 1 base and the J gene end by 3 bases; junction bases not matched to a gene: 7. The CDR3 has 15 amino acids. Germline V gene data show CDR1 as SQVTM and CDR2 as ANQGSEA.

This chain links TRBV30 with TRBJ2-2; D tentatively fits TRBD1 or TRBD2 (6 bases each). The ends were cut back, 4 bases at V and 3 bases at J, with 15 bases in the middle. Germline CDR1 GTSNPN, CDR2 SVGIG (reference sequence). There are 15 residues in the CDR3. CDR3 bases: TGTGCCTGGAAGAGCCCGGGGGCGGACACCGGGGAGCTGTTTTTT. Its translation is CAWKSPGADTGELFF.

The chain has TRBV30 and TRBJ1-5; D perhaps matches TRBD1 (6 bases). Per the germline V gene, CDR1 is GTSNPN and CDR2 is SVGIG (reference sequence). The V end was cut by 0 bases, the J end by 0 bases, with 15 bases between. The CDR3 runs to 17 residues. Here the CDR3 DNA reads TGTGCCTGGAGTGTGGGGGGGGCTCGATATAGCAATCAGCCCCAGCATTTT. Translated: CAWSVGGARYSNQPQHF.

This chain joins TRBV11-3 and TRBJ2-2, with D perhaps being TRBD1 or TRBD2 (5 bases each). Germline V gene lookup returns CDR1 SGHNT and CDR2 YENEEA. This CDR3 has 17 amino acids. The germline V and J ends were trimmed by 1 base and 5 bases, with 17 bases remaining between them. The CDR3 loop reads CASSLGGARYGTGELFF. As DNA, the CDR3 is TGTGCCAGCAGCTTAGGAGGGGCTCGGTATGGGACCGGGGAGCTGTTTTTT.

CDR3 bases: TGTGCCAGCAGCTTAGGGGGACTAGCGGGGGCCACCTCCGGGGAGCTGTTTTTT. Its translation: CASSLGGLAGATSGELFF. V usage is TRBV7-9 and J usage is TRBJ2-2, with 14 bases identical to TRBD2. The CDR3 consists of 18 residues. The germline CDR1 and CDR2 sequences are SEHNR and FQNEAQ (reference sequence). The V gene end was trimmed by 1 base and the J gene end by 6 bases; junction bases not matched to a gene: 7.

This chain joins TRBV24-1 and TRBJ2-1; D uncertain. CDR1 is KGHDR, CDR2 SFDVKD, per germline. The ends were cut back, 2 bases at V and 5 bases at J, with 0 bases in the middle. The CDR3 totals 11 residues. The CDR3 here is CATSDYNEQFF. The CDR3 coding sequence is TGTGCCACCAGTGATTACAATGAGCAGTTCTTC.

The chain is built from TRBV9 and TRBJ2-3, with D unclear. In germline, CDR1 is SGDLS, CDR2 YYNGEE. This CDR3 spans 16 amino acids. Trimming cost V 3 bases and J 0 bases, with 14 bases left between them. CDR3 sequence reads: CASSASRTTSTDTQYF. CDR3 nucleotide sequence: TGTGCCAGCAGCGCGAGTAGGACCACTAGCACAGATACGCAGTATTTT.

The rearrangement links TRBV7-9 to TRBJ1-1; 7 bases match TRBD1. The germline V gene has CDR1 SEHNR and CDR2 FQNEAQ (reference sequence). This CDR3 comprises 15 residues. Trimming took 5 bases from V and 1 from J; bases not matched to a gene: 7. Here the CDR3 DNA reads TGTGCCAGCAGCGAGAGGACAGGAGCGAACACTGAAGCTTTCTTT. It specifies CASSERTGANTEAFF.

Written as DNA, the CDR3 is TGTGCCACCAAAAAGGGCAGCCTGAACACCGGGGAGCTGTTTTTT. It yields the protein CATKKGSLNTGELFF. V is TRBV24-1 and J is TRBJ2-2; D call uncertain. The CDR3 covers 15 residues. V was pared by 8 bases and J by 1 base, with 13 bases between. Germline CDR1 reads KGHDR; CDR2 reads SFDVKD.

This rearrangement joins TRBV19 to TRBJ1-1; no clear D. The CDR3 runs to 11 residues. V gave up 6 bases and J gave up 8 bases, with 10 bases separating them. Germline CDR1 and CDR2: LNHDA and SQIVND (reference sequence). For the CDR3, the DNA is TGTGCCAGTAGCCCCGGGGAGGAAGCTTTCTTT. Translation: CASSPGEEAFF.

A single count supports this clone. V and J are TRBV11-1 and TRBJ2-5; a weak D match, TRBD2 (6 bases). CDR3 size: 16 residues. CDR1 and CDR2 from the germline V gene are SGHAT and FQDESV (reference sequence). Trimming took off 2 bases at V and 5 bases at J, with 18 bases between the two ends. The CDR3 region is CASSLIKLPAGETQYF. The CDR3 DNA follows: TGTGCCAGCAGCTTAATTAAACTCCCGGCGGGGGAGACCCAGTACTTC.

The gene calls are TRBV5-1 and TRBJ2-3; D is uncertain. V dropped 4 bases and J dropped 1 base, with 10 bases sitting between them. The CDR3 runs 14 residues. Germline-derived CDR1 and CDR2 are SGHRS and YFSETQ. The CDR3 DNA reads as TGCGCCAGCAGCCTCTCCGAGGGCACAGATACGCAGTATTTT. This codes for CASSLSEGTDTQYF.

Only one count was recorded for this clone. This chain links TRBV18 with TRBJ2-3; 7 positions match TRBD1. The germline V gene has CDR1 KGHSH and CDR2 LQKENI. Trimming cost V 3 bases and J 0 bases; bases outside gene matches: 6. The CDR3 loop spans 16 amino acids. The CDR3 DNA reads TGTGCCAGCTCACCCGGGACAGTTCAGAGCACAGATACGCAGTATTTT. Protein sequence: CASSPGTVQSTDTQYF.

This rearrangement joins TRBV11-3 to TRBJ2-1, with 10 bases aligning to TRBD2. The CDR3 totals 15 residues. The J segment lost 4 bases and the V segment lost 11 bases, leaving 11 bases of the junction unmatched. Germline CDR1 reads SGHNT; CDR2 reads YENEEA. The CDR3 sequence is CASSAAGGPYNEQFF. The CDR3 coding sequence is TGTGCCTCCTCGGCAGCGGGGGGGCCGTACAATGAGCAGTTCTTC.

The rearrangement joins TRBV5-1 to TRBJ2-3; 7 bases fit TRBD2. The CDR3 sequence is 14 residues long. Germline trimming cut 4 bases from V and 2 bases from J; bases unmatched to any gene: 4. CDR1 SGHRS and CDR2 YFSETQ come from the germline V gene. DNA of the CDR3: TGCGCCAGCAGCCGAGCGGGAATCACAGATACGCAGTATTTT. Its translation is CASSRAGITDTQYF. The complete variable domain, with remaining parts taken from reference TRBV5-1 and TRBJ2-3, reads KAGVTQTPRYLIKTRGQQVTLSCSPISGHRSVSWYQQTPGQGLQFLFEYFSETQRNKGNFPGRFSGRQFSNSRSEMNVSTLELGDSALYLCASSRAGITDTQYFGPGTRLTVL.

V usage is TRBV27 and J usage is TRBJ1-5; tentative D call: TRBD1 (6 bases). This CDR3 is 18 amino acids long. CDR1 is MNHEY and CDR2 is SMNVEV in the germline V gene (reference sequence). Trimming cost V 4 bases and J 0 bases, with 19 bases left between them. In DNA, the CDR3 is TGTGCCAGCAGTTCCATCGGCTGGGGGGCGAGTAGCAATCAGCCCCAGCATTTT. Its translation is CASSSIGWGASSNQPQHF.

The rearrangement links TRBV9 to TRBJ2-4, with D uncertain. Germline V CDR1 and CDR2: SGDLS, YYNGEE. The V gene lost 0 bases and the J gene lost 6 bases, with 13 bases spanning the gap. This CDR3 has 15 amino acids. The CDR3 DNA is TGTGCCAGCAGCGTAGATCCTGGGCGTTCAAACATTCAGTACTTC. This translates into CASSVDPGRSNIQYF. The complete variable domain, with remaining parts taken from reference TRBV9 and TRBJ2-4, reads DSGVTQTPKHLITATGQRVTLRCSPRSGDLSVYWYQQSLDQGLQFLIQYYNGEERAKGNILERFSAQQFPDLHSELNLSSLELGDSALYFCASSVDPGRSNIQYFGAGTRLSVL.

This sequence joins TRBV6-6 and TRBJ2-5, with D maybe TRBD2 (5 bases). V was trimmed by 6 bases and J by 5 bases, leaving 19 bases between them. Germline V gene sequence: CDR1 MNHNY, CDR2 SVGAGI (reference sequence). The CDR3 consists of 15 residues. The CDR3 region is CASSPPGFDRETQYF. The CDR3 nucleotides read TGTGCCAGCAGCCCACCGGGGTTCGATCGTGAGACCCAGTACTTC.

The rearrangement links TRBV4-3 to TRBJ1-5; tentative D call: TRBD1 (5 bases). This CDR3 is built from 13 residues. V gave up 2 bases and J gave up 7 bases, with 9 bases separating them. The germline V gene encodes CDR1 LGHNA and CDR2 YSLEER. This CDR3 reads CASSQSGDQPQHF. DNA for the CDR3: TGCGCCAGCAGCCAATCTGGGGACCAGCCCCAGCATTTT.

The V and J genes are TRBV11-2 and TRBJ1-5; D is uncertain. The CDR3 has 15 amino acids. V was pared by 0 bases and J by 2 bases, with 8 bases between. Germline assignment: CDR1 SGHAT and CDR2 FQNNGV. CDR3 nucleotides: TGTGCCAGCAGCTTAGATACGGGTGGCAATCAGCCCCAGCATTTT. This sequence encodes CASSLDTGGNQPQHF.